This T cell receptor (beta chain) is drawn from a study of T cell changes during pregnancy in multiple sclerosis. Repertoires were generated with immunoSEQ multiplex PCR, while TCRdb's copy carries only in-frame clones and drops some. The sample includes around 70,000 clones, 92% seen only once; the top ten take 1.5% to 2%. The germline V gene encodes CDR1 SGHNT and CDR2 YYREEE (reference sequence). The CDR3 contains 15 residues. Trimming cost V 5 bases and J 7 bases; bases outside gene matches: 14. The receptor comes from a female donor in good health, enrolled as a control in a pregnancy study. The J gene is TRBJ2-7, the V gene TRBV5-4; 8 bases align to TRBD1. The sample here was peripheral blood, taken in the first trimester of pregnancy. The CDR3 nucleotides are TGTGCCAGCAGATATTTTGGGACAGGACTAAATGAGCAGTACTTC. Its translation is CASRYFGTGLNEQYF.